The 10 T cell receptor beta chains below come from one sample, sequenced in a study of CD8+ T cells in alopecia areata. The treatment denotes: oral pan-JAK inhibitor, 5-10 mg twice daily. Sequencing templates came from extracted RNA that was reverse transcribed into cDNA. Data came from immunoSEQ multiplex PCR; TCRdb stores just in-frame clones and leaves some out. The repertoire holds around 290,000 clones, with 58% as singletons. The sample here was CD4+ T cells sorted from blood, taken at week 24, from a patient treated with tofacitinib. The origin of the receptors is a human donor with alopecia areata.

The sample holds a few counts of this clone. This chain links TRBV4-2 with TRBJ1-2; 8 bases are shared with TRBD1. This CDR3 spans 16 amino acids. CDR1 and CDR2 (germline): LGHNA, YNFKEQ. Trimming at V came to 3 bases and at J to 6 bases, leaving 12 bases not matched to a gene. CDR3 loop: CASSHPRQGRYDGYTF. Here the CDR3 DNA reads TGTGCCAGCAGCCACCCCCGACAGGGGAGATACGATGGCTACACCTTC.

This clone was detected a few times. J is TRBJ2-7 and V is TRBV5-6; 13 bases line up with TRBD2. The trim removed 4 bases at V and 2 bases at J, leaving 3 bases unmatched. Germline loops: CDR1 SGHDT, CDR2 YYEEEE. The CDR3 consists of 15 residues. This CDR3 is CASSEGLAGAYEQYF. CDR3 DNA sequence: TGTGCCAGCAGCGAAGGACTAGCGGGGGCCTACGAGCAGTACTTC.

This sequence joins TRBV5-4 and TRBJ1-6; 10 bases align to TRBD1. CDR1 is SGHNT and CDR2 is YYREEE in the germline V gene (reference sequence). CDR3 size: 16 residues. Trimming removed 3 bases from V and 6 bases from J; junction bases left unmatched: 6. The CDR3 spells CASSSSGTGVNSPLHF. DNA of the CDR3: TGTGCCAGCAGCTCCTCCGGGACAGGGGTTAATTCACCCCTCCACTTT.

The chain joins TRBV6-5 to TRBJ1-6; D is unresolved. Germline loops: CDR1 MNHEY, CDR2 SVGAGI. This CDR3 is built from 12 residues. Trimming left V 5 bases short and J 10 bases short, with 9 bases between. The CDR3 DNA is TGTGCCAGCAGTGTTCGAGGGTCACCCCTCCACTTT. It codes for CASSVRGSPLHF.

The sample holds a few counts of this clone. The CDR3 region has the DNA TGCAGCGTTGGTCCCCGACAGGCAGACTCCTACGAGCAGTACTTC. It encodes CSVGPRQADSYEQYF. This rearrangement joins TRBV29-1 to TRBJ2-7; D perhaps matches TRBD1 (6 bases). V shed 4 bases and J shed 0 bases, with 16 bases lying between them. Germline V lookup: CDR1 SQVTM, CDR2 ANQGSEA. The length of the CDR3 is 15 residues.

In this sample, this clone turned up a few times. The chain employs TRBV18 and TRBJ1-4; 9 bases are a match to TRBD1. CDR1 and CDR2 (germline): KGHSH, LQKENI. The junction had 4 bases not matched to a gene; V was cut back by 0 bases and J by 5 bases. The CDR3 is 16 amino acids. The CDR3 here is CASSPPGDRANEKLFF. The DNA of the CDR3 is TGTGCCAGCTCACCACCGGGGGACAGGGCGAATGAAAAACTGTTTTTT.

The chain recombines TRBV7-2 with TRBJ2-3; 8 bases match TRBD2. Germline values: CDR1 SGHTA, CDR2 FQGNSA. The CDR3 is 16 amino acids. V shed 5 bases, J shed 2 bases, and the junction held 9 bases outside the gene matches. In nucleotides, the CDR3 is TGTGCCAGCAGCCGATACGGGGGGGCTTCCACAGATACGCAGTATTTT. This sequence encodes CASSRYGGASTDTQYF.

The rearrangement links TRBV9 to TRBJ2-1; TRBD2 matches at 8 bases. The CDR3 is 16 amino acids. The V segment lost 1 base and the J segment 2 bases; nucleotides outside the gene matches: 5. Germline-derived CDR1 and CDR2 are SGDLS and YYNGEE. CDR3 nucleotide sequence: TGTGCCAGCAGCGTAAAGGCGGGGGGACCCTACAATGAGCAGTTCTTC. Translating gives CASSVKAGGPYNEQFF.

This clone was seen more than once but under ten times. The chain uses TRBV4-2 and TRBJ2-7, with 8 bases fitting TRBD1. The junction had 11 bases not matched to a gene; V was cut back by 0 bases and J by 1 base. From germline, CDR1 is LGHNA and CDR2 YNFKEQ. This CDR3 is 18 amino acids long. Written as DNA, the CDR3 is TGTGCCAGCAGCCAAGATCGCACGCCGGGACAGGCGTCCTACGAGCAGTACTTC. As protein: CASSQDRTPGQASYEQYF.

J is TRBJ1-6 and V is TRBV5-1, with D tentatively TRBD1 (5 bases). V lost 4 bases and J 3 bases, leaving 14 bases between the germline ends. This CDR3 has 16 amino acids. Germline lookup yields CDR1 SGHRS and CDR2 YFSETQ. CDR3 sequence reads: CASSRGQGGYNSPLHF. CDR3 DNA: TGCGCCAGCAGCCGCGGTCAGGGCGGCTATAATTCACCCCTCCACTTT.